This entry is about one T cell receptor (beta chain). The data were taken from a study of blood T cell repertoires in COVID-19. Study context: Some COVID-19 samples were acute and others convalescent; all came from the United States, Italy and Spain. The cDNA or gDNA used as material had been derived from T cells, B-cell-depleted T cells, or PBMCs.

How the authors handled the data: The assay estimated nucleated cells by amplifying reference gene primers. Assay used: immunoSEQ multiplex PCR; TCRdb lists only in-frame clones, some missing. The DNA was the basis for D and trimming; V, J and clone size are from that table. The sample shows approximately 250,000 clones, 65% to 85% of them seen only once. J gave up 4 bases and V 0 bases, and 2 bases lay outside the gene matches. There are 14 residues in the CDR3. CDR1 and CDR2 (germline): SGHNT, YENEEA. Sequenced material: peripheral blood. The source is a woman aged 40 to 49 who had recovered from COVID-19. This rearrangement joins TRBV11-3 to TRBJ1-1, with TRBD1 matching over 7 bases. CDR3 residues: CASSLEQGSTEAFF. DNA of the CDR3: TGTGCCAGCAGCTTAGAACAGGGGTCCACTGAAGCTTTCTTT. The complete variable domain, with remaining parts taken from reference TRBV11-3 and TRBJ1-1, reads EAGVVQSPRYKIIEKKQPVAFWCNPISGHNTLYWYLQNLGQGPELLIRYENEEAVDDSQLPKDRFSAERLKGVDSTLKIQPAELGDSAVYLCASSLEQGSTEAFFGQGTRLTVV.